Ten or more counts support the clone carrying this T cell receptor (beta chain). Each CDR3 protein is one row after TCRdb ran MiXCR on the RT-PCR reads. This table has hundreds of thousands of distinct CDR3 sequences, 18% appearing once. This sample is drawn from a study of response to subunit inactivated influenza vaccine. The sample was PBMCs from blood, taken roughly 5 days after vaccination. The sequence came from a man aged 50-60 years who received an inactivated influenza vaccine.

The CDR3 sequence is CASSLVDTEAFF. The CDR3 DNA follows: TGCGCCAGCAGCTTAGTGGACACTGAAGCTTTCTTT. The gene calls are TRBV5-1 and TRBJ1-1; D not resolved. CDR1 SGHRS and CDR2 YFSETQ come from the germline V gene. The CDR3 runs to 12 residues. V lost 2 bases, J lost 3 bases, and 5 bases lay in between.